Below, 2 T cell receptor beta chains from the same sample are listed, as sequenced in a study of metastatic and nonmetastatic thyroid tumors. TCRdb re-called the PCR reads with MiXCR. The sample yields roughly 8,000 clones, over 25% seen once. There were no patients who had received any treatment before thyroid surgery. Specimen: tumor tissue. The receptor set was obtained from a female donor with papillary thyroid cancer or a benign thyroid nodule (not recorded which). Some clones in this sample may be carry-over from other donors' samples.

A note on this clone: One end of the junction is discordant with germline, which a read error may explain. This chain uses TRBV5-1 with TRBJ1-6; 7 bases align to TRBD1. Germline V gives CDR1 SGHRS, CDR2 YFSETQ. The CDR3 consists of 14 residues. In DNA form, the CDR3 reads TGCTCCAGCAGCTGGACAGGACCCGATTCACCCCTCCACTTT. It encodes CSSSWTGPDSPLHF.

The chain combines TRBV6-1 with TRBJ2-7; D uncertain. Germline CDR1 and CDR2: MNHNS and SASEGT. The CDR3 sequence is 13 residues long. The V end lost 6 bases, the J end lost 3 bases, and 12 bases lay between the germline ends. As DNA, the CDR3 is TGTGCCAGCAGCAAGGAACTTCTCTACGAGCAGTACTTC. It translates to CASSKELLYEQYF.